The sequence of this TCR beta chain was determined in a study of cytomegalovirus exposure and HLA in healthy donors. Findings and limits, study-wide: The authors listed some 150 TCR beta chains as cytomegalovirus-associated. The presence/absence work took it that sequencing depth was about the same across donors. Reportedly, cytomegalovirus status was diagnosed with high sensitivity and specificity.

Vbeta (60) and Jbeta (13) primers were used in the PCR. Only in-frame clones appear in the TCRdb table, and some are missing; sequencing was by immunoSEQ multiplex PCR. The top ten clones hold around 0.98% of a sample with about 180,000 clones, 84% of them seen once. The CDR3 contains 15 residues. Germline loops: CDR1 SGHVS, CDR2 FQNEAQ. V was pared by 2 bases and J by 4 bases, with 15 bases between. Remarks on this clone: Its antigen is currently unknown.

J is TRBJ2-7 and V is TRBV7-8; possible D gene TRBD2, 6 bases. This sequence originates from a young man in good health and CMV-seronegative. Sequencing was carried out using PBMCs. In nucleotides, the CDR3 is TGTGCCAGCAGCTTACCCCATGAGGGGAGGTACGAGCAGTACTTC. It encodes CASSLPHEGRYEQYF.